This entry lists 22 T cell receptor beta chains sequenced from one sample in a study of beta chain features in type 1 diabetes. The entirety of the isolated RNA underwent reverse transcription, so expressed TCRB transcripts were sequenced. Profiled with immunoSEQ multiplex PCR; TCRdb holds only in-frame clones, not every one. The data hold approximately 400,000 clones, with roughly 16% observed a single time. Input material: naive CD4+ T cells from blood. The source is a woman in her late teens or twenties in good health.

V is TRBV27 and J is TRBJ2-5, with TRBD2 matching over 7 bases. The CDR3 extends over 14 amino acids. Germline-derived CDR1 and CDR2 are MNHEY and SMNVEV (reference sequence). J gave up 4 bases and V 5 bases, and 7 bases lay outside the gene matches. The CDR3 DNA sequence: TGTGCCAGCAGTATGACTGGGGGGGTAGAGACCCAGTACTTC. Protein sequence: CASSMTGGVETQYF.

This clone was detected only a few times. The rearrangement links TRBV5-1 to TRBJ2-1; D remains unclear. Trimming shortened V by 2 bases and J by 7 bases, and 13 bases separated the two germline ends. CDR1 SGHRS and CDR2 YFSETQ come from the germline V gene. The CDR3 loop spans 14 amino acids. The CDR3 loop reads CASSLESTRNEQFF. The DNA of the CDR3 is TGCGCCAGCAGCTTAGAGTCTACTCGAAATGAGCAGTTCTTC. The full variable domain, completed using reference TRBV5-1 and TRBJ2-1, is KAGVTQTPRYLIKTRGQQVTLSCSPISGHRSVSWYQQTPGQGLQFLFEYFSETQRNKGNFPGRFSGRQFSNSRSEMNVSTLELGDSALYLCASSLESTRNEQFFGPGTRLTVL.

This clone has more than one count but fewer than ten. The J gene is TRBJ2-4, the V gene TRBV2; possible D gene TRBD1, 6 bases. CDR3 length: 14 residues. The V end lost 8 bases, the J end lost 5 bases, and 16 bases lay between the germline ends. Germline CDR1 is SNHLY and CDR2 is FYNNEI. The CDR3 bases are TGTGCCAGCGCCACGAGAGGGGGAGAAAACATTCAGTACTTC. This sequence encodes CASATRGGENIQYF.

The chain combines TRBV5-4 with TRBJ2-1; 14 nucleotides align to TRBD2. Looked up from germline, CDR1 is SGHNT and CDR2 is YYREEE (reference sequence). This CDR3 is built from 17 residues. V was clipped by 4 bases and J by 4 bases; unmatched bases: 7. DNA of the CDR3: TGTGCCAGCAGCGTGGGACTAGCGGGAGTAGGTTACAATGAGCAGTTCTTC. Protein: CASSVGLAGVGYNEQFF. The full variable domain, in which reference TRBV5-4 and TRBJ2-1 provide the parts outside the CDR3, is ETGVTQSPTHLIKTRGQQVTLRCSSQSGHNTVSWYQQALGQGPQFIFQYYREEENGRGNFPPRFSGLQFPNYSSELNVNALELDDSALYLCASSVGLAGVGYNEQFFGPGTRLTVL.

This clone was counted a few times. V gene TRBV16 combines with J gene TRBJ1-5; maybe TRBD1 (5 bases). CDR1 and CDR2 (germline): KGHSY, FQNENV. The V gene lost 5 bases and the J gene lost 4 bases, with 12 bases spanning the gap. The CDR3 is made up of 14 amino acids. The CDR3 sequence: CASSSGAGNQPQHF. CDR3 nucleotide sequence: TGTGCCAGCAGCAGTGGGGCAGGTAATCAGCCCCAGCATTTT. The full variable domain, rest sourced from reference TRBV16 and TRBJ1-5, is GEEVAQTPKHLVRGEGQKAKLYCAPIKGHSYVFWYQQVLKNEFKFLISFQNENVFDETGMPKERFSAKCLPNSPCSLEIQATKLEDSAVYFCASSSGAGNQPQHFGDGTRLSIL.

V is TRBV23-1 and J is TRBJ2-5, with 7 positions matching TRBD1. TRBV23-1 is marked as an open reading frame, function uncertain. Losses at the gene ends were 2 bases for V and 5 bases for J; bases not matched to a gene: 8. The CDR3 is made up of 15 amino acids. The CDR3 sequence: CASSQSTGVTETQYF. CDR3 bases: TGCGCCAGCAGTCAAAGCACAGGGGTTACGGAGACCCAGTACTTC.

V gene TRBV5-6 combines with J gene TRBJ2-6; 7 bases match TRBD1. CDR1 is SGHDT, CDR2 YYEEEE, per germline. This CDR3 is 16 amino acids long. Trimming removed 4 bases from V and 0 bases from J; junction bases left unmatched: 4. CDR3 sequence: CASSLQGISGANVLTF. The CDR3 DNA reads as TGTGCCAGCAGCCTACAGGGGATCTCTGGGGCCAACGTCCTGACTTTC.

This clone was recorded a few times. V gene TRBV4-2 combines with J gene TRBJ2-5, with 7 bases lining up with TRBD1. Germline loops: CDR1 LGHNA, CDR2 YNFKEQ. The trim removed 6 bases at V and 2 bases at J, leaving 3 bases unmatched. The CDR3 spans 13 residues. Here the CDR3 DNA reads TGTGCCAGCAGTTACAGGGGTCAAGAGACCCAGTACTTC. It is translated as CASSYRGQETQYF.

The chain uses TRBV25-1 and TRBJ2-1, with TRBD1 as a possible D gene (6 bases). Germline V gene sequence: CDR1 MGHDK, CDR2 SYGVNS. There are 16 residues in the CDR3. The V end lost 3 bases, the J end lost 5 bases, and 17 bases lay between the germline ends. The chain's CDR3 is CASSDPGATSNNEQFF. The CDR3 DNA follows: TGTGCCAGCAGTGATCCAGGGGCCACTTCTAACAATGAGCAGTTCTTC.

This clone was seen a handful of times. J is TRBJ2-1 and V is TRBV29-1, with TRBD2 identical over 7 bases. V dropped 5 bases and J dropped 5; count of bases not matched to a gene: 6. This CDR3 spans 13 amino acids. Looked up from germline, CDR1 is SQVTM and CDR2 is ANQGSEA. This chain's CDR3 is CSVLLLAHNEQFF. The CDR3 DNA reads TGCAGCGTTCTCCTACTAGCGCACAATGAGCAGTTCTTC.

This clone was recorded a few times. V gene TRBV5-1 combines with J gene TRBJ1-5, with a tentative D call TRBD1 (5 bases). The CDR3 runs 15 residues. V was clipped by 0 bases and J by 7 bases, with 14 bases between them. Germline values: CDR1 SGHRS, CDR2 YFSETQ. This chain's CDR3 is CASSLEGQERQPQHF. The CDR3 DNA follows: TGCGCCAGCAGCTTGGAGGGGCAGGAAAGACAGCCCCAGCATTTT.

This clone turned up a few times. V usage is TRBV29-1 and J usage is TRBJ1-1, with D uncertain. The CDR3 contains 10 residues. Between the trimmed V and J ends, which lost 3 bases and 5 bases, there was a span of 4 bases. The germline CDR1 and CDR2 sequences are SQVTM and ANQGSEA. The CDR3 spells CSVDVTEAFF. The CDR3 DNA reads TGCAGCGTTGACGTTACTGAAGCTTTCTTT.

CDR3 region: CASSLDASSYNEQFF. DNA of the CDR3: TGTGCCAGCAGCTTGGACGCCAGCTCCTACAATGAGCAGTTCTTC. The chain couples TRBV5-4 to TRBJ2-1; D remains ambiguous. The CDR3 runs 15 residues. Trimming removed 0 bases at V and 0 bases at J, with 7 bases between. Germline CDR1 is SGHNT and CDR2 is YYREEE (reference sequence).

This clone was counted a few times. The chain couples TRBV7-9 to TRBJ1-2, with 9 bases fitting TRBD1. CDR1 is SEHNR, CDR2 FQNEAQ, per germline (reference sequence). V gave up 5 bases and J gave up 4 bases; unmatched junction bases: 5. This CDR3 spans 14 amino acids. CDR3 sequence (DNA): TGTGCCAGCAGCAGGGACAGGGATTTCTATGGCTACACCTTC. This codes for CASSRDRDFYGYTF.

The chain couples TRBV7-2 to TRBJ1-5; 7 bases are shared with TRBD1. Germline CDR1 reads SGHTA; CDR2 reads FQGNSA. The CDR3 is 16 amino acids. After removal of 5 bases from V and 4 bases from J, the junction contained 11 bases not matched to a gene. CDR3 coding DNA: TGTGCCAGCAGCCCGCCACGACAGGGTGGAAATCAGCCCCAGCATTTT. Amino acid sequence: CASSPPRQGGNQPQHF. The full variable domain, in which reference TRBV7-2 and TRBJ1-5 provide the parts outside the CDR3, is GAGVSQSPSNKVTEKGKDVELRCDPISGHTALYWYRQSLGQGLEFLIYFQGNSAPDKSGLPSDRFSAERTGGSVSTLTIQRTQQEDSAVYLCASSPPRQGGNQPQHFGDGTRLSIL.

This clone was counted only a few times. The chain links TRBV19 to TRBJ2-2, with D perhaps TRBD1 (5 bases). Deletions cut 2 bases from V and 8 bases from J, with 15 bases between. The CDR3 extends over 15 amino acids. Germline CDR1 and CDR2: LNHDA and SQIVND (reference sequence). The CDR3 loop reads CASSILGLLGGELFF. The CDR3 coding sequence is TGTGCCAGTAGTATATTGGGGCTCCTGGGAGGGGAGCTGTTTTTT.

This clone turned up a few times. The chain is built from TRBV5-5 and TRBJ1-2; D is uncertain. Looked up from germline, CDR1 is SGHKS and CDR2 is YYEKEE (reference sequence). This CDR3 is 13 amino acids long. Trimming stripped 4 bases from V and 0 bases from J, with 7 bases between. The CDR3 region is CASSLPSNYGYTF. The CDR3 bases are TGTGCCAGCAGCCTACCTTCTAACTATGGCTACACCTTC.

There are a few counts of this clone. Other nucleotide sequences from this sample produce the same CDR3. This chain uses TRBV2 with TRBJ2-1, with no clear D. Germline V gene sequence: CDR1 SNHLY, CDR2 FYNNEI. The V and J ends lost 4 bases and 6 bases respectively, with 4 bases between them. The CDR3 is 11 amino acids. CDR3: CASSAGNEQFF. The CDR3 DNA is TGTGCCAGCAGTGCCGGCAATGAGCAGTTCTTC.

A few counts support this clone. The CDR3 nucleotides read TGCGCCAGCAGCCTTCCGGGAGAGACCCAGTACTTC. It is translated as CASSLPGETQYF. The chain combines TRBV4-1 with TRBJ2-5, with D unclear. CDR3 length: 12 residues. Germline V gene lookup returns CDR1 MGHRA and CDR2 YSYEKL. Deletions cut 4 bases from V and 4 bases from J, with 7 bases between.

This chain uses TRBV20-1 with TRBJ1-2; D is undetermined. The V end lost 3 bases, the J end lost 7 bases, and 6 bases lay between the germline ends. The germline CDR1 and CDR2 sequences are DFQATT and SNEGSKA (reference sequence). This CDR3 comprises 10 residues. The chain's CDR3 is CSASRGGYTF. CDR3 nucleotide sequence: TGCAGTGCTAGTCGCGGTGGCTACACCTTC.

Only a few counts were recorded for this clone. The chain joins TRBV30 to TRBJ1-1; TRBD1 matches at 8 bases. Germline V gives CDR1 GTSNPN, CDR2 SVGIG (reference sequence). The V segment lost 0 bases and the J segment 8 bases; nucleotides outside the gene matches: 5. The CDR3 totals 13 residues. The CDR3 DNA is TGTGCCTGGAGTGTTAAGGGGACAGGCGAAGCTTTCTTT. It is translated as CAWSVKGTGEAFF. The whole variable domain, remainder taken from reference TRBV30 and TRBJ1-1, is SQTIHQWPATLVQPVGSPLSLECTVEGTSNPNLYWYRQAAGRGLQLLFYSVGIGQISSEVPQNLSASRPQDRQFILSSKKLLLSDSGFYLCAWSVKGTGEAFFGQGTRLTVV.

This clone was detected a few times. This rearrangement joins TRBV9 to TRBJ1-2, with D possibly matching TRBD1 (6 bases). CDR1 SGDLS and CDR2 YYNGEE come from the germline V gene. This CDR3 is 15 amino acids long. Trimming removed 3 bases from V and 2 bases from J, with 14 bases in between. Written as DNA, the CDR3 is TGTGCCAGCAGCGACCGTCCAGGGGCGAACTATGGCTACACCTTC. Its protein is CASSDRPGANYGYTF.